This TCR beta chain was sequenced during a study of blood T cell repertoires in COVID-19. The CDR3 length is 11 residues. Per the germline V gene, CDR1 is MNHEY and CDR2 is SMNVEV (reference sequence). Trimming at V came to 4 bases and at J to 8 bases, leaving 1 base not matched to a gene. Measured with immunoSEQ multiplex PCR; TCRdb has only the in-frame clones, and not every one. Of about 250,000 clones detected, about 80% appear once; the ten largest clones hold 3.4%. The source of this sequence is a man aged 45-65 years who had recovered from COVID-19. This chain connects TRBV27 to TRBJ1-1; TRBD1 matches at 7 bases. The sequencing input was PBMCs or T cells enriched from blood (not recorded which). The CDR3 sequence: CASSSGQEAFF. CDR3 sequence (DNA): TGTGCCAGCAGTTCGGGACAGGAAGCTTTCTTT.